This T cell receptor (beta chain) derives from a study of PD-1 blockade in mismatch repair-deficient tumors. Study-wide points: Tumor-resident clones, often absent from pretreatment blood, expanded after pembrolizumab and then contracted.

This CDR3 is 13 amino acids long. The V gene lost 5 bases and the J gene lost 7 bases, with 11 bases spanning the gap. Germline loops: CDR1 SNHLY, CDR2 FYNNEI. Mismatch repair deficiency was confirmed in all patients, by PCR or immunohistochemistry. About this clone: Its antigen is still unknown.

The data were produced by immunoSEQ multiplex PCR, yet TCRdb's version contains in-frame clones alone and is incomplete. The sample includes about 110,000 clones, around 80% of them seen just once. The source is an adult with mismatch repair-deficient cancer. The specimen comprised peripheral blood, sampled about 60 weeks after starting pembrolizumab. The V gene is TRBV2, the J gene TRBJ2-2; maybe TRBD2 (5 bases). The CDR3 sequence is CASSLRDFGELFF. Here the CDR3 DNA reads TGTGCCAGCAGTCTACGGGATTTCGGGGAGCTGTTTTTT.